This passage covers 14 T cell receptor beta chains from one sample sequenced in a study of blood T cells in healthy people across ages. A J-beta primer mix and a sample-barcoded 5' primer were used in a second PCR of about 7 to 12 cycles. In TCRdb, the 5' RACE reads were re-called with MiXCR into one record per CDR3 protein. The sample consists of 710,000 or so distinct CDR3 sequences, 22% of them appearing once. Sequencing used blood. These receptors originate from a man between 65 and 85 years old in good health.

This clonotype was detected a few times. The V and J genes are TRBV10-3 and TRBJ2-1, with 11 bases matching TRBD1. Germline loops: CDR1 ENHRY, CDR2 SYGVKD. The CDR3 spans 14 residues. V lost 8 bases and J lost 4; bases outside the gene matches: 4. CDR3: CAISGTGGYNEQFF. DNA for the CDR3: TGTGCCATCTCCGGGACAGGGGGTTACAATGAGCAGTTCTTC.

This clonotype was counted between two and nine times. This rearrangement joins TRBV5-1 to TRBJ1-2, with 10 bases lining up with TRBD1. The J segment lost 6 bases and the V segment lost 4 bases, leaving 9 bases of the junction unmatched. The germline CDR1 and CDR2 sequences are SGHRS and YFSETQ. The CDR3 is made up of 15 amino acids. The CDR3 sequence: CASSQIGQGEHGYTF. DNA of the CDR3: TGCGCCAGCAGCCAGATTGGACAGGGGGAACATGGCTACACCTTC.

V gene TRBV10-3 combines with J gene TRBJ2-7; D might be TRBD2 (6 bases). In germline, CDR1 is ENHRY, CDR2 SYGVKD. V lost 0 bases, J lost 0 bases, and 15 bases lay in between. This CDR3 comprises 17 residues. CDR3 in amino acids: CAISESILAANSYEQYV. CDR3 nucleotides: TGTGCCATCAGTGAGTCGATACTAGCAGCTAACTCCTACGAGCAGTACGTC.

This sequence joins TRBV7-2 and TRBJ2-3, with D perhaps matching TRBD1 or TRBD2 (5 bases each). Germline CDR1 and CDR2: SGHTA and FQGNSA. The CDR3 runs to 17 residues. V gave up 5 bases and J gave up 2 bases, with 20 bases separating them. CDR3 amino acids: CASSVPRGRSDTDTQYF. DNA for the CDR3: TGTGCCAGCAGCGTCCCCCGGGGCCGTTCAGACACAGATACGCAGTATTTT.

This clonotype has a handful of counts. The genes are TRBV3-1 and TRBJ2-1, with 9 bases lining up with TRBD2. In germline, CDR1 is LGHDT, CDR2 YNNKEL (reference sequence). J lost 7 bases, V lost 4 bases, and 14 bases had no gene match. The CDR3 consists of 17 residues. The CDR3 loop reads CASSPRGRGGNKNEQFF. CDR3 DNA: TGTGCCAGCAGCCCGCGTGGGCGGGGGGGTAATAAAAATGAGCAGTTCTTC.

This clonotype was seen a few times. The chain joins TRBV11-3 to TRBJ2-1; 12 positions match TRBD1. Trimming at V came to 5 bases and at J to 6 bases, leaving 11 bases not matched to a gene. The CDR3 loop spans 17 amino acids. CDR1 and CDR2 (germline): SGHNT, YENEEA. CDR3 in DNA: TGTGCCAGCAGCCCGCAATCGGGACAGGGGGCAGGCAATGAGCAGTTCTTC. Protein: CASSPQSGQGAGNEQFF. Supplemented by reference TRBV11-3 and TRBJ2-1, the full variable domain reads EAGVVQSPRYKIIEKKQPVAFWCNPISGHNTLYWYLQNLGQGPELLIRYENEEAVDDSQLPKDRFSAERLKGVDSTLKIQPAELGDSAVYLCASSPQSGQGAGNEQFFGPGTRLTVL.

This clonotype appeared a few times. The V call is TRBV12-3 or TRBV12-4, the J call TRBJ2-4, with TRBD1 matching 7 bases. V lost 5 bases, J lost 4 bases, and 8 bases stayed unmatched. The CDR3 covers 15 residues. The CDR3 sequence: CASSPQGFGKNIQYF. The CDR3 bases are TGTGCCAGCAGTCCACAGGGGTTTGGGAAAAACATTCAGTACTTC.

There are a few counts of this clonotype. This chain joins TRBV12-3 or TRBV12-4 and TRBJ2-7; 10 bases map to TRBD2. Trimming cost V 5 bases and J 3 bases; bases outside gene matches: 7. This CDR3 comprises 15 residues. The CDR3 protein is CASSKSSGGGYEQYF. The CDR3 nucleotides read TGTGCCAGCAGTAAGTCTAGCGGGGGAGGCTACGAGCAGTACTTC.

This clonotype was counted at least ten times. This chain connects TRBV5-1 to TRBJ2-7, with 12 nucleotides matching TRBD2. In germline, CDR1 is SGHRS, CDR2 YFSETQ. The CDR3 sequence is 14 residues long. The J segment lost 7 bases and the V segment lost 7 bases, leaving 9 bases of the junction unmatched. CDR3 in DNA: TGCGCCAGCCGCTCTAGCGGGGGGGCTGGGGAGCAGTACTTC. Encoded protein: CASRSSGGAGEQYF.

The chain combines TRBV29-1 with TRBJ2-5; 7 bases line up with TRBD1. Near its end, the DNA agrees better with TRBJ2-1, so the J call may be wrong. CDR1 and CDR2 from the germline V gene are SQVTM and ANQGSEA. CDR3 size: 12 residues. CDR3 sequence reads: CSIYRGRNEQFF. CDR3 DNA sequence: TGCAGCATCTACAGGGGCCGAAATGAGCAGTTCTTC.

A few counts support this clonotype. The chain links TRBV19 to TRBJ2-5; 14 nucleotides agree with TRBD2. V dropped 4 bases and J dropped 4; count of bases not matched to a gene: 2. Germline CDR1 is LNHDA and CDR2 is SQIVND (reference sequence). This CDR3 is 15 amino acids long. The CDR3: CASSRTSGRLETQYF. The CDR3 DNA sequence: TGTGCCAGTAGTAGGACTAGCGGGAGGTTAGAGACCCAGTACTTC.

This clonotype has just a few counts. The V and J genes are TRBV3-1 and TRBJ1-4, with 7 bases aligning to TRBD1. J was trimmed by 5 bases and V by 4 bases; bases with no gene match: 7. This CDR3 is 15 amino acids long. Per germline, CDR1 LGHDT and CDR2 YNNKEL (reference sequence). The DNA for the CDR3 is TGTGCCAGCAGCCGACCCGACAGGGTGAATGAAAAACTGTTTTTT. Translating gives CASSRPDRVNEKLFF.

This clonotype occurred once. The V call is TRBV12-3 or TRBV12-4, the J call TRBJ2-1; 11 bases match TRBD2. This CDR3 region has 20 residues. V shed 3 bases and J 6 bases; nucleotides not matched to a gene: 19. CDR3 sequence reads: CASSFDGVSGRAKGINEQFF. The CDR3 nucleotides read TGTGCCAGCAGTTTCGACGGCGTTAGCGGGAGGGCCAAGGGTATCAATGAGCAGTTCTTC.

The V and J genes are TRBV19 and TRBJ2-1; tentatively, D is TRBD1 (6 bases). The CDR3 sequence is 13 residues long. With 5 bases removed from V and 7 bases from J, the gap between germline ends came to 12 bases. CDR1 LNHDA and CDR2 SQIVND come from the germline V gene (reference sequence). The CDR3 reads CASSANRENEQFF. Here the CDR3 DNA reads TGTGCCAGTAGTGCGAACAGGGAGAATGAGCAGTTCTTC.